The 17 T cell receptor beta chains in this list originate from one sample, sequenced in a study of blood T cell repertoires in COVID-19. Libraries were prepared by immunoSEQ multiplex PCR; TCRdb keeps only in-frame clonotypes and omits some of them. Of some 390,000 clones listed, over 85% are singletons. Input material: PBMCs or T cells enriched from blood (not recorded which). The receptors derive from a woman aged 30 to 39 who had recovered from COVID-19.

The chain carries TRBV19 and TRBJ2-4; 7 bases match TRBD1. The junction had 6 bases not matched to a gene; V was cut back by 3 bases and J by 4 bases. CDR1 is LNHDA, CDR2 SQIVND, per germline (reference sequence). The CDR3 runs 15 residues. The CDR3 sequence is CASSILGTEKNIQYF. The CDR3 DNA is TGTGCCAGTAGTATTTTAGGGACAGAAAAAAACATTCAGTACTTC.

The V call is TRBV19, the J call TRBJ1-4; 8 nucleotides match TRBD1. V shed 6 bases, J shed 10 bases, and the junction held 13 bases outside the gene matches. Per germline, CDR1 LNHDA and CDR2 SQIVND (reference sequence). This CDR3 comprises 15 residues. The CDR3 sequence: CASSPRQGRPVKLFF. The CDR3 bases are TGTGCCAGTAGCCCCAGACAGGGGCGGCCAGTAAAACTGTTTTTT.

The chain uses TRBV9 and TRBJ1-6; TRBD1 matches at 7 bases. Germline trimming cut 3 bases from V and 2 bases from J; bases unmatched to any gene: 2. CDR3 length: 15 residues. From germline, CDR1 is SGDLS and CDR2 YYNGEE. CDR3 DNA sequence: TGTGCCAGCAGCGAAGGGACAGCCTATAATTCACCCCTCCACTTT. Translation gives CASSEGTAYNSPLHF.

The V gene is TRBV11-2, the J gene TRBJ1-6, with a possible D match to TRBD1 (6 bases). The CDR3 runs 16 residues. CDR1 is SGHAT, CDR2 FQNNGV, per germline. V lost 1 base and J lost 9, with 16 bases in between. The CDR3 sequence is CASSLGAGVIGSPLHF. In DNA, the CDR3 is TGTGCCAGCAGCTTAGGGGCAGGGGTGATCGGTTCACCCCTCCACTTT.

The chain combines TRBV5-1 with TRBJ2-1; D remains unclear. V gave up 7 bases and J gave up 2 bases, with 4 bases separating them. There are 11 residues in the CDR3. The germline V gene has CDR1 SGHRS and CDR2 YFSETQ. CDR3 sequence (DNA): TGCGCCAGCTCAGCCTACAATGAGCAGTTCTTC. This codes for CASSAYNEQFF.

The genes are TRBV18 and TRBJ1-2; D unresolved. Germline V gene lookup returns CDR1 KGHSH and CDR2 LQKENI. CDR3 length: 16 residues. V gave up 2 bases and J gave up 3 bases, with 16 bases separating them. Here the CDR3 DNA reads TGTGCCAGCTCACCAAGCCTCACGGAAAGCGACTATGGCTACACCTTC. Its protein is CASSPSLTESDYGYTF.

The chain links TRBV15 to TRBJ2-5; 7 bases align to TRBD2. CDR1 is LNHNV, CDR2 YYDKDF, per germline (reference sequence). The CDR3 covers 14 residues. J was trimmed by 1 base and V by 1 base; bases with no gene match: 0. The CDR3 sequence: CATSRGTSQETQYF. Here the CDR3 DNA reads TGTGCCACCAGCAGAGGGACTAGCCAAGAGACCCAGTACTTC.

The chain couples TRBV2 to TRBJ2-1; D is possibly TRBD1 (6 bases). This CDR3 comprises 13 residues. Germline V CDR1 and CDR2: SNHLY, FYNNEI. V lost 6 bases and J 5 bases, leaving 11 bases between the germline ends. The CDR3 DNA reads TGTGCCAGCAGGACAGGAGAACACAATGAGCAGTTCTTC. As protein: CASRTGEHNEQFF.

The chain joins TRBV4-3 to TRBJ2-3, with D possibly TRBD2 on 6 matching bases. V was trimmed by 0 bases and J by 2 bases, leaving 12 bases between them. Germline V lookup: CDR1 LGHNA, CDR2 YSLEER. This CDR3 has 16 amino acids. The CDR3 sequence: CASSQDSGGATDTQYF. The DNA for the CDR3 is TGCGCCAGCAGCCAAGATTCCGGCGGGGCCACAGATACGCAGTATTTT.

This clone was observed a handful of times. The V call is TRBV10-3, the J call TRBJ1-3; maybe TRBD1 (6 bases). This CDR3 is built from 19 residues. Deletions cut 0 bases from V and 0 bases from J, with 18 bases between. Germline CDR1 ENHRY, CDR2 SYGVKD. CDR3 protein: CAISESRGASGLSGNTIYF. The DNA of the CDR3 is TGTGCCATCAGTGAGTCACGGGGGGCCTCGGGACTCTCTGGAAACACCATATATTTT.

The rearrangement joins TRBV4-2 to TRBJ1-1; unclear D gene. Germline CDR1 LGHNA, CDR2 YNFKEQ. CDR3 length equals 14 residues. The germline V and J ends were trimmed by 5 bases and 3 bases, with 13 bases remaining between them. The DNA of the CDR3 is TGTGCCAGCAGCGCTTGGAGGGAGGACACTGAAGCTTTCTTT. Translation gives CASSAWREDTEAFF.

J is TRBJ2-1 and V is TRBV20-1, with 10 positions matching TRBD2. Germline V lookup: CDR1 DFQATT, CDR2 SNEGSKA (reference sequence). V dropped 3 bases and J dropped 4; count of bases not matched to a gene: 3. This CDR3 is built from 14 residues. CDR3 bases: TGCAGTGCTAGTGAAGCGGGAGGGTACAATGAGCAGTTCTTC. Its protein product is CSASEAGGYNEQFF.

Only one count was recorded for this clone. The chain links TRBV7-9 to TRBJ2-2, with no clear D. The CDR3 spans 14 residues. Germline V gives CDR1 SEHNR, CDR2 FQNEAQ (reference sequence). V was clipped by 3 bases and J by 2 bases, with 7 bases between them. The CDR3 reads CASSLADNTGELFF. The DNA of the CDR3 is TGTGCCAGCAGCTTGGCAGATAACACCGGGGAGCTGTTTTTT.

V is TRBV12-1 and J is TRBJ2-3; TRBD2 reflects the table's D call only, with no check against the DNA. TRBV12-1 is annotated as a pseudogene. The CDR3 loop spans 17 amino acids. CDR3 amino acids: CASSFSFTSGETDTQYF. As DNA, the CDR3 is TGTGCCAGCAGCTTTTCATTTACTAGCGGGGAGACAGATACGCAGTATTTT.

This sequence joins TRBV7-6 and TRBJ2-5; TRBD2 matches 11 bases. The V and J ends lost 5 bases and 5 bases, in that order; junction bases with no gene match: 10. The CDR3 is 16 residues long. CDR1 and CDR2 (germline): SGHVS, FNYEAQ. CDR3 amino acids: CASSIRLAGISETQYF. The CDR3 nucleotides read TGTGCCAGCAGCATCCGACTAGCGGGGATTTCGGAGACCCAGTACTTC.

The chain joins TRBV25-1 to TRBJ1-2; D possibly corresponds to TRBD1 (6 bases). V was trimmed by 6 bases and J by 4 bases, leaving 9 bases between them. This CDR3 has 12 amino acids. The germline gives CDR1 MGHDK, CDR2 SYGVNS. The CDR3 DNA reads as TGTGCCAGCAGGGAGGACAGCTATGGCTACACCTTC. Translating gives CASREDSYGYTF.

CDR3 DNA sequence: TGCGCCAGCAGCGGTACGGGACAGGGTGTCGAAAAACTGTTTTTT. Its protein product is CASSGTGQGVEKLFF. This chain joins TRBV5-1 and TRBJ1-4; 9 bases are a match to TRBD1. V trimming: 4 bases; J trimming: 8 bases; junction bases outside the gene matches: 9. CDR1 is SGHRS, CDR2 YFSETQ, per germline. This CDR3 is built from 15 residues.